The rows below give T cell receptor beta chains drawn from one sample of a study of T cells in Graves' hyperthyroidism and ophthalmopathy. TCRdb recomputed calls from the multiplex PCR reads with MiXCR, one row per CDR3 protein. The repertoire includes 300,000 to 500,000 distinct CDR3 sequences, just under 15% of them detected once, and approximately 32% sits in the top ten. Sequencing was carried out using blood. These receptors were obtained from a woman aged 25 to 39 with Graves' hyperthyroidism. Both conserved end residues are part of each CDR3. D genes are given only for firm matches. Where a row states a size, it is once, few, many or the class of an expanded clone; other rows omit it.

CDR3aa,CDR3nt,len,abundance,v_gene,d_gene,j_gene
CASTMGTRTDTQYF,TGCGCCAGCACCATGGGGACAAGGACAGATACGCAGTATTTT,14,.,TRBV5-1,.,TRBJ2-3
CASSSPNGRMHF,TGTGCCAGCAGCTCCCCTAACGGGAGAATGCACTTC,12,.,TRBV7-9,.,TRBJ2-5
CATSDTGAGPLEQYF,TGTGCCACCAGTGATACCGGAGCGGGCCCCCTCGAGCAGTACTTC,15,few,TRBV24-1,.,TRBJ2-7
CASSPTGIYGYTF,TGTGCCAGCAGCCCCACAGGAATCTATGGCTACACCTTC,13,many,TRBV6-1,.,TRBJ1-2
CASLLLDRNGNTGELFF,TGTGCCAGCCTCCTTCTAGACAGAAATGGGAACACCGGGGAGCTGTTTTTT,17,few,TRBV6-1,.,TRBJ2-2
CASSIGWGGSYEQYF,TGTGCCAGTAGTATCGGTTGGGGAGGATCATACGAGCAGTACTTC,15,.,TRBV19,.,TRBJ2-7
CASANPQISWLGYTF,TGTGCCAGCGCCAACCCACAGATTTCGTGGTTAGGCTACACCTTC,15,many,TRBV28,.,TRBJ1-2
CASRGWTGVNEKLFF,TGTGCCAGCAGGGGTTGGACAGGGGTTAATGAAAAACTGTTTTTT,15,few,TRBV28,TRBD1,TRBJ1-4
CASSGLLGLAGGETQYF,TGTGCCAGCAGTGGACTCCTAGGACTAGCGGGAGGAGAGACCCAGTACTTC,17,few,TRBV25-1,TRBD2,TRBJ2-5
CSAPKRTGSNSPLHF,TGCAGTGCTCCAAAAAGGACAGGGAGTAATTCACCCCTCCACTTT,15,many,TRBV20-1,TRBD1,TRBJ1-6
CASRDGSSGANVLTF,TGTGCCAGCCGGGACGGTAGCTCTGGGGCCAACGTCCTGACTTTC,15,few,TRBV13,.,TRBJ2-6
CASSLVGVKYNEQFF,TGTGCCAGCAGCCTCGTGGGGGTAAAATACAATGAGCAGTTCTTC,15,many,TRBV7-3,.,TRBJ2-1
CASSQGTIIEQFF,TGCGCCAGCAGCCAAGGGACTATCATTGAGCAGTTCTTC,13,many,TRBV4-1,.,TRBJ2-1
CASNEGVLAVLGEQFF,TGTGCCAGCAACGAAGGGGTACTAGCGGTCCTTGGGGAGCAGTTCTTC,16,few,TRBV6-1,TRBD2,TRBJ2-1
CASSEFGNSPLHF,TGTGCCAGCAGTGAATTTGGGAATTCACCCCTCCACTTT,13,once,TRBV25-1,.,TRBJ1-6
CASSYPRGAHTEAFF,TGTGCCAGCAGTTACCCCCGGGGCGCCCACACTGAAGCTTTCTTT,15,many,TRBV6-5,.,TRBJ1-1
CASSVGLAGEFGTGELFF,TGTGCCAGCAGCGTAGGGCTAGCGGGAGAGTTCGGCACCGGGGAGCTGTTTTTT,18,few,TRBV9,TRBD2,TRBJ2-2
CASSGTGRGAEQFF,TGTGCCAGCAGTGGGACAGGTCGTGGGGCTGAGCAGTTCTTC,14,many,TRBV6-1,TRBD1,TRBJ2-1
CASSLEEPPSSYNEQFF,TGTGCCAGCAGCTTAGAGGAGCCCCCGAGCTCCTACAATGAGCAGTTCTTC,17,few,TRBV7-2,.,TRBJ2-1
CASSADSRTEAFF,TGTGCCAGCAGTGCGGACAGTCGAACTGAAGCTTTCTTT,13,few,TRBV2,.,TRBJ1-1
CASTDDSSEAFF,TGTGCCAGCACCGACGACAGCAGTGAAGCTTTCTTT,12,.,TRBV9,.,TRBJ1-1
CASSLVQGAGYTF,TGTGCCAGCAGTTTGGTACAGGGAGCGGGCTACACCTTC,13,many,TRBV28,.,TRBJ1-2
CASSPYLTGLREQFF,TGCGCCAGCAGCCCCTACCTGACAGGGTTACGCGAGCAGTTCTTC,15,few,TRBV4-1,TRBD1,TRBJ2-1
CASSSHGGLGPNEKLFF,TGTGCCAGCAGTTCTCACGGGGGGCTGGGACCTAATGAAAAACTGTTTTTT,17,many,TRBV28,.,TRBJ1-4
CASSWGEVPAYEQYF,TGTGCCAGCAGCTGGGGGGAGGTCCCCGCCTACGAGCAGTACTTC,15,few,TRBV14,.,TRBJ2-7
CASTLGGGVDNEQFF,TGTGCCAGCACCCTAGGCGGGGGGGTCGACAATGAGCAGTTCTTC,15,.,TRBV11-2,TRBD2,TRBJ2-1
CASSLVEAGVSYEQYF,TGCGCCAGCAGCTTGGTTGAGGCAGGGGTATCCTACGAGCAGTACTTC,16,.,TRBV5-1,.,TRBJ2-7
CASSVATYGEQFF,TGCGCCAGCAGCGTAGCGACCTACGGTGAGCAGTTCTTC,13,few,TRBV4-1,.,TRBJ2-1
CASSYMTGLSNTEAFF,TGTGCCAGCAGTTACATGACAGGGCTTTCGAACACTGAAGCTTTCTTT,16,many,TRBV6-5,TRBD1,TRBJ1-1
CASSHRPHRTGELFF,TGTGCCAGCAGCCACCGGCCACATAGAACCGGGGAGCTGTTTTTT,15,.,TRBV7-9,.,TRBJ2-2
CASRQTPLAGPYEQYF,TGTGCCAGTAGACAAACCCCCCTAGCGGGACCCTACGAGCAGTACTTC,16,few,TRBV19,TRBD2,TRBJ2-7
CASERVLNTEAFF,TGTGCCAGCGAACGGGTGTTGAACACTGAAGCTTTCTTT,13,many,TRBV28,.,TRBJ1-1
CSARGGAAGDNEQFF,TGCAGTGCTAGAGGGGGGGCGGCGGGCGACAATGAGCAGTTCTTC,15,many,TRBV20-1,.,TRBJ2-1
CASSNRVDQPQHF,TGTGCCAGCAGCAACAGGGTGGATCAGCCCCAGCATTTT,13,.,TRBV11-2,.,TRBJ1-5
CASSLAGGAGTGGYNEQFF,TGTGCCAGCAGCTTGGCCGGTGGAGCGGGGACAGGGGGTTACAATGAGCAGTTCTTC,19,.,TRBV5-1,TRBD1,TRBJ2-1
CASSLGGEGDEQYF,TGTGCCAGCAGCTTAGGTGGAGAAGGAGACGAGCAGTACTTC,14,few,TRBV7-9,.,TRBJ2-7
CASSGLAGVGTDTQYF,TGTGCCAGCAGTGGACTAGCGGGAGTCGGGACAGATACGCAGTATTTT,16,many,TRBV2,TRBD2,TRBJ2-3
CASSHVSARQTQYF,TGCGCCAGCAGCCATGTGTCGGCGCGGCAGACCCAGTACTTC,14,few,TRBV4-1,.,TRBJ2-5
CAWSNVPGLAGGPYEQYF,TGTGCCTGGAGTAACGTTCCGGGACTAGCGGGAGGGCCCTACGAGCAGTACTTC,18,once,TRBV30,TRBD2,TRBJ2-7
CASSLAGRRRYEQYF,TGTGCCAGCAGCTTAGCCGGCAGAAGGCGCTACGAGCAGTACTTC,15,many,TRBV11-2,.,TRBJ2-7
CASSLGLYYEQYF,TGTGCCAGCAGTTTAGGACTATATTACGAGCAGTACTTC,13,many,TRBV27,.,TRBJ2-7
CASSLTSGNVGELFF,TGCGCCAGCAGCTTGACTAGCGGGAATGTCGGGGAGCTGTTTTTT,15,few,TRBV5-1,TRBD2,TRBJ2-2
CASSDRTGQSVLTF,TGTGCCAGCAGTGACCGGACAGGACAATCCGTCCTGACTTTC,14,many,TRBV2,TRBD1,TRBJ2-6
CASSRSGRGYNEQFF,TGTGCCAGCAGTCGCAGCGGGAGGGGGTACAATGAGCAGTTCTTC,15,many,TRBV28,TRBD2,TRBJ2-1
CASSPRAGGFRTGELFF,TGTGCCAGCAGTCCTCGAGCGGGAGGGTTCCGCACCGGGGAGCTGTTTTTT,17,few,TRBV6-2/TRBV6-3,TRBD2,TRBJ2-2
CAWSVPGRQYEQYF,TGTGCCTGGAGTGTCCCGGGACGACAATACGAGCAGTACTTC,14,many,TRBV30,.,TRBJ2-7
CATQRLFLGETQYF,TGTGCCACCCAGAGGTTATTTCTGGGGGAGACCCAGTACTTC,14,.,TRBV6-1,.,TRBJ2-5
CASSLPGGGNEQYF,TGTGCCAGCAGCCTGCCCGGCGGGGGGAACGAGCAGTACTTC,14,many,TRBV28,TRBD2,TRBJ2-7
CASSLPSYNEQFF,TGCGCCAGCAGCTTGCCATCATACAATGAGCAGTTCTTC,13,.,TRBV5-1,.,TRBJ2-1
CASSINRGEQYF,TGTGCCAGCAGTATTAACAGGGGTGAGCAGTACTTC,12,few,TRBV27,TRBD1,TRBJ2-7